Below, one T cell receptor (beta chain) is given with its context. What it recognizes is unknown. This entry comes from a study of OX40 agonist ivuxolimab in advanced cancers. Study overall: Participants averaged roughly 57 years of age (range roughly 23 to 79) and were under 90% male.

Findings and caveats of the study: At doses 0.1 to 3.0 mg/kg, CD4+ and CD8+ clones expanded. A proportion of nonresponders additionally exhibited low normalized T-cell clonal expansion.

Per germline, CDR1 SGHNT and CDR2 YYREEE (reference sequence). Trimming stripped 4 bases from V and 2 bases from J, with 15 bases between. The CDR3 extends over 15 amino acids. This table comes from immunoSEQ multiplex PCR, and its TCRdb copy is limited to in-frame clones, with some not included. The profile shows about 86,000 clones, 70% to 90% of them singletons. Sequenced material: CD4+ or CD8+ T cells sorted from blood, taken in a trial of the OX40 agonist ivuxolimab. This TCR was sampled from an adult with an advanced solid tumor such as melanoma, head and neck, liver or kidney cancer. The J gene is TRBJ2-5, the V gene TRBV5-4; D may be TRBD1 or TRBD2 (5 bases each). The chain's CDR3 is CASSARDGSQETQYF. Here the CDR3 DNA reads TGTGCCAGCAGCGCCCGGGACGGATCACAAGAGACCCAGTACTTC. Full variable domain (remainder filled in from reference TRBV5-4 and TRBJ2-5): ETGVTQSPTHLIKTRGQQVTLRCSSQSGHNTVSWYQQALGQGPQFIFQYYREEENGRGNFPPRFSGLQFPNYSSELNVNALELDDSALYLCASSARDGSQETQYFGPGTRLLVL.